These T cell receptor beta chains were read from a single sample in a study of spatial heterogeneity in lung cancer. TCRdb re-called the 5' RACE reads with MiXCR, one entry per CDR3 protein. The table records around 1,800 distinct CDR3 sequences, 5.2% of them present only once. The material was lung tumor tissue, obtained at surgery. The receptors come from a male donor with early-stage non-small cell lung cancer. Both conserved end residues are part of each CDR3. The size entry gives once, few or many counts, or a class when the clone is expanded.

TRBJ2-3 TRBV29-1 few CSVEGRLHTDTQYF
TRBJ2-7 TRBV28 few CASSEGLAGTYEQYF
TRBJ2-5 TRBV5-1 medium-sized CASSPHYSQETQYF
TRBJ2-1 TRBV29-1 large CSVVSVVDNEQFF
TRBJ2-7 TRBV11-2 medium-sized CASSRTSYEQYF
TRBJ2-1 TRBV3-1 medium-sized CASSQVGRKIHEQFF
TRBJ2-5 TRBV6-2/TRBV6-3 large CASRRDLEETQYF
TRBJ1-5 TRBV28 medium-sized CATRSGSNQPQHF
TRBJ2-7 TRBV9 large CASSGTQTRSEQYF
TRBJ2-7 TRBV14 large CASSVAGGGYEQYF
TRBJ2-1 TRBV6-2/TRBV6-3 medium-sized CASSYAGPRNEQFF